This T cell receptor (beta chain) emerged from a study of blood T cell repertoires in COVID-19 (dated by TCRdb to about 2020). About the investigation overall: Samples from collaborators originated in the United States, Italy and Spain and spanned both the acute and convalescent phases of COVID-19. Samples were obtained from the ongoing ImmuneRACE study (first 160 participants) and from over 1,000 subjects provided by 6 global collaborators. The repertoires were made available in a free public database intended to serve as a resource for research on the immune response to SARS-CoV-2. A de-identified subject ID, COVID-19 status, age in years and sex were almost always included in the sample metadata. Subjects who had been exposed to COVID-19, were actively infected with it, or had recovered from it provided the deeply sampled blood TCRbeta repertoires that made up the dataset. HLA class I and class II types, where available, came from metadata supplied by the sample provider rather than from assay-based typing. The material from the prospective study consisted of cDNA or gDNA derived from T cells, B-cell-depleted T cells, or PBMCs.

Reading the germline V gene gives CDR1 SGHTA and CDR2 FQGNSA. Trimming takes 5 bases from V and 2 bases from J, and the germline ends sit 13 bases apart. Taken from cysteine to phenylalanine, the CDR3 has 14 residues. The retained sequence is limited to the CDR3, 42 bases, with the frame set at the first base. At one collaborating source in Seattle, patients were enrolled during active infection and were followed longitudinally through the course of disease. Each collaborating institution followed its own protocols to collect whole blood in K2EDTA tubes. Collaborator samples were shipped for TCRbeta analysis as frozen whole blood, isolated PBMCs, or DNA extracted from either sample type. Concerning this clone itself: The antigen this receptor binds is unknown. No per-base quality is available; no much larger clone lies one base away.

TCRbeta CDR3 regions were amplified from genomic DNA by means of the immunoSEQ Assay, a bias-controlled multiplex PCR. From the authors' description of their analysis: Nucleated cell counts per sample were estimated from amplification of reference gene primers within the assay. To quantify the absolute abundance of each unique TCRbeta CDR3 rearrangement, sequence reads were collapsed and filtered. For each sample, productive Simpson clonality was calculated by taking the square root of Simpson's diversity index across productive rearrangements. The immuneACCESS repertoire file appears here via TCRdb, limited to in-frame rearrangements. These files lack a portion of the clones; in checked studies, under half of the deficit traces to unresolved V genes, and the cause of the others is not known. The V and J calls and the clone size are those of that table, but D and trimming were determined from the DNA. The sample data list around 330,000 clones, and around 88% of these were observed just once. Of the sample, 1.6% is held by the ten largest clones.

Paper-wide results and their limitations: The amount of clinical and demographic metadata varied by source and participant and was provided uncurated.

Specimen: peripheral blood. The chain uses TRBV7-2 and TRBJ2-7; the D segment cannot be called with confidence. The clonotype originates from a woman aged 30 to 39 with COVID-19, enrolled during active disease. The CDR3 in this case is CASSPARSTYEQYF. The DNA sequence reads TGTGCCAGCAGCCCTGCCAGGTCGACCTACGAGCAGTACTTC.